The sequence of this T cell receptor beta chain was determined in a study of T-cell reconstitution after alpha-beta-depleted transplantation in children. This CDR3 has 12 residues. CDR1 SGHVS and CDR2 FNYEAQ come from the germline V gene. V was cut by 11 bases and J by 3 bases, with 14 bases left in between. Unique molecular identifiers were incorporated into the prepared TCRbeta library. One entry per CDR3 protein, called by TCRdb with MiXCR from the PCR reads. Of hundreds of thousands of distinct CDR3 sequences listed, over 9.5% are singletons. This clonotype was detected many times. Its antigen is as yet unknown. Broader study findings: Reports say that about two months after transplant, the alpha-beta T cells came out of several hundred graft clones that had expanded. T-cell counts and diversity were attributed mostly to newly produced T cells one year after transplant. Several patients had high TCRbeta diversity at day 60; it came from surviving recipient T cells and thymic progenitors.

The material sequenced was PBMCs, taken before TCRalphabeta/CD19-depleted stem cell transplant. The chain employs TRBV7-6 and TRBJ2-7, with D perhaps matching TRBD2 (5 bases). This receptor was obtained from a child aged 2 to 10 with inherited bone marrow failure, due to receive a stem cell transplant. The CDR3 loop reads CAYKQRDYEQYF. The CDR3 DNA sequence: TGTGCCTATAAACAGAGGGACTACGAGCAGTACTTC. The variable domain in full, with the rest retrieved from reference TRBV7-6 and TRBJ2-7, is GAGVSQSPRYKVTKRGQDVALRCDPISGHVSLYWYRQALGQGPEFLTYFNYEAQQDKSGLPNDRFSAERPEGSISTLTIQRTEQRDSAMYRCAYKQRDYEQYFGPGTRLTVT.